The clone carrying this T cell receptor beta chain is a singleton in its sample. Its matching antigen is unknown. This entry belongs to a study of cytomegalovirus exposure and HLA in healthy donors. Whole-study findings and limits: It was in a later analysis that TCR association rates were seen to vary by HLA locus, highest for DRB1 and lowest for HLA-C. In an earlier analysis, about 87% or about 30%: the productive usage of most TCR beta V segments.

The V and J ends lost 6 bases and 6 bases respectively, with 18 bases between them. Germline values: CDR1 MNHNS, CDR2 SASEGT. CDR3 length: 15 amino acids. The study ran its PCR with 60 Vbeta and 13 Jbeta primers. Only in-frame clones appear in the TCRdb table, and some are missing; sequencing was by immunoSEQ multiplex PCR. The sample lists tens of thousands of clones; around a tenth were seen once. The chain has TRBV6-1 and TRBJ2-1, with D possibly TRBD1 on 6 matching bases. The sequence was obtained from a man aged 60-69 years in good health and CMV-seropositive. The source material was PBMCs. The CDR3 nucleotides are TGTGCCAGCAGAGAGCCGGGACAATCTTGCAATGAGCAGTTCTTC. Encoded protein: CASREPGQSCNEQFF.